Shown below are 25 T cell receptor beta chains from a single sample sequenced in a study of PD-1 blockade in classical Hodgkin lymphoma. Stated time point: cycle 4 day 1 (C4D1), after 5 to 7 weeks of nivolumab. Brentuximab vedotin exposure varied among the patients, all of whom had relapsed after autologous stem cell transplantation. This table comes from immunoSEQ multiplex PCR, and its TCRdb copy is limited to in-frame clones, with some not included. The sample consists of 20,000 to 30,000 clones, about 86% of them appearing once. The sequencing here drew on peripheral blood mononuclear cells (PBMCs), taken before the fourth cycle of nivolumab. All receptors derive from a human donor with classical Hodgkin lymphoma.

The V and J genes are TRBV2 and TRBJ2-7; D is perhaps TRBD1 (7 bases). The ends were cut back, 9 bases at V and 4 bases at J, with 13 bases in the middle. Germline lookup yields CDR1 SNHLY and CDR2 FYNNEI. This CDR3 is 12 amino acids long. The CDR3 DNA sequence: TGTGCCAGTGGACAGGAGGGGTACGAGCAGTACTTC. This translates into CASGQEGYEQYF.

The chain employs TRBV7-8 and TRBJ2-1; D uncertain. V lost 0 bases to trimming and J lost 2 bases, with 8 bases between them. Germline CDR1 and CDR2: SGHVS and FQNEAQ. This CDR3 has 15 residues. The CDR3 spells CASSLAGITYNEQFF. For the CDR3, the DNA is TGTGCCAGCAGCTTAGCGGGCATAACCTACAATGAGCAGTTCTTC.

The chain recombines TRBV19 with TRBJ2-2; D not resolved. Trimming cost V 1 base and J 2 bases, with 8 bases left between them. Per the germline V gene, CDR1 is LNHDA and CDR2 is SQIVND (reference sequence). The CDR3 runs 15 residues. The CDR3 sequence: CASSIGGSNTGELFF. CDR3 nucleotide sequence: TGTGCCAGTAGTATAGGGGGTAGTAACACCGGGGAGCTGTTTTTT.

The chain uses TRBV30 and TRBJ1-1; D unclear. V was shortened by 3 bases and J by 1 base, with 12 bases between the two germline ends. Germline V gene sequence: CDR1 GTSNPN, CDR2 SVGIG (reference sequence). CDR3 size: 14 residues. In DNA, the CDR3 is TGTGCCTGGAGCGGTGGACGCGGGAACACTGAAGCTTTCTTT. This sequence encodes CAWSGGRGNTEAFF.

V gene TRBV5-6 combines with J gene TRBJ2-2; D is ambiguous. The germline V gene has CDR1 SGHDT and CDR2 YYEEEE. The V end lost 0 bases, the J end lost 4 bases, and 7 bases lay between the germline ends. The CDR3 is 14 amino acids. The CDR3 DNA reads TGTGCCAGCAGCTTGGGAGGACCCACCGGGGAGCTGTTTTTT. Translated: CASSLGGPTGELFF.

This chain connects TRBV4-3 to TRBJ1-5, with 8 positions matching TRBD1. V shed 0 bases, J shed 5 bases, and the junction held 0 bases outside the gene matches. CDR1 and CDR2 from the germline V gene are LGHNA and YSLEER. The CDR3 totals 14 residues. CDR3 amino acids: CASSQETGDQPQHF. The CDR3 DNA reads TGCGCCAGCAGCCAAGAGACAGGGGATCAGCCCCAGCATTTT.

This chain links TRBV2 with TRBJ1-1; D gene unclear. The CDR3 covers 14 residues. Germline values: CDR1 SNHLY, CDR2 FYNNEI. The germline V and J ends were trimmed by 5 bases and 5 bases, with 15 bases remaining between them. The CDR3 loop reads CASSPQEVGTEAFF. In nucleotides, the CDR3 is TGTGCCAGCAGTCCCCAGGAGGTAGGGACTGAAGCTTTCTTT.

The genes are TRBV4-3 and TRBJ2-3; D is ambiguous. Trimming took 11 bases from V and 6 from J, leaving 24 bases between them. CDR1 and CDR2 (germline): LGHNA, YSLEER. The CDR3 loop spans 15 amino acids. CDR3 residues: CASISDFLSGDTQYF. Written as DNA, the CDR3 is TGCGCCTCAATTTCAGACTTTCTATCCGGGGATACGCAGTATTTT.

CDR3 in DNA: TGTGCCAGCAGCGTAAATGTCCGACGTACCTTGTGGTACTACGAGCAGTACTTC. Translated, it gives CASSVNVRRTLWYYEQYF. This sequence joins TRBV9 and TRBJ2-7, with D unresolved. V was pared by 1 base and J by 3 bases, with 23 bases between. The CDR3 is made up of 18 amino acids. CDR1 and CDR2 from the germline V gene are SGDLS and YYNGEE.

V is TRBV7-9 and J is TRBJ1-1; D call uncertain. Looked up from germline, CDR1 is SEHNR and CDR2 is FQNEAQ (reference sequence). V lost 1 base to trimming and J lost 8 bases, with 5 bases between them. This CDR3 spans 11 amino acids. CDR3 region: CASSLGMEAFF. The CDR3 DNA sequence: TGTGCCAGCAGCTTAGGGATGGAAGCTTTCTTT.

The chain links TRBV5-1 to TRBJ2-7; TRBD1 might be the D (6 bases). Germline CDR1 SGHRS, CDR2 YFSETQ. CDR3 size: 18 residues. Trimming left V 0 bases short and J 4 bases short, with 23 bases between. As DNA, the CDR3 is TGCGCCAGCAGCTTGGCGTATATAGTTGGGGGCAGAGAGTACGAGCAGTACTTC. The encoded protein is CASSLAYIVGGREYEQYF.

The genes are TRBV7-9 and TRBJ1-1; possibly TRBD1 for D (5 bases). The CDR3 sequence is 12 residues long. Deletions cut 4 bases from V and 8 bases from J, with 11 bases between. Germline CDR1 and CDR2: SEHNR and FQNEAQ (reference sequence). The CDR3 loop is CASSSGRGEAFF. In nucleotides, the CDR3 is TGTGCCAGCAGCTCCGGTCGGGGCGAAGCTTTCTTT.

The chain carries TRBV12-5 and TRBJ2-3; 10 nucleotides line up with TRBD2. V lost 2 bases and J lost 5; bases outside the gene matches: 1. This CDR3 contains 14 residues. CDR1 and CDR2 from the germline V gene are LGHNT and FRNRAP. CDR3 sequence: CASGLRLAGDTQYF. The DNA of the CDR3 is TGTGCTAGTGGTTTGCGACTAGCGGGAGATACGCAGTATTTT. Together with reference TRBV12-5 and TRBJ2-3, the CDR3 gives the full variable domain: DARVTQTPRHKVTEMGQEVTMRCQPILGHNTVFWYRQTMMQGLELLAYFRNRAPLDDSGMPKDRFSAEMPDATLATLKIQPSEPRDSAVYFCASGLRLAGDTQYFGPGTRLTVL.

The V gene is TRBV28, the J gene TRBJ2-2; D possibly uses TRBD1 or TRBD2 (5 bases each). Germline CDR1 MDHEN, CDR2 SYDVKM. CDR3 size: 18 residues. Trimming took off 3 bases at V and 3 bases at J, with 20 bases between the two ends. The CDR3 region is CASSLGSGHSGDTGELFF. The CDR3 DNA is TGTGCCAGCAGTTTGGGATCAGGGCATTCCGGGGACACCGGGGAGCTGTTTTTT.

This sequence joins TRBV9 and TRBJ2-3; TRBD2 aligns across 7 bases. The V gene end was trimmed by 1 base and the J gene end by 2 bases; junction bases not matched to a gene: 7. The germline CDR1 and CDR2 sequences are SGDLS and YYNGEE. CDR3 length: 16 residues. CDR3 in amino acids: CASSVMWRENTDTQYF. CDR3 nucleotides: TGTGCCAGCAGCGTAATGTGGCGGGAGAACACAGATACGCAGTATTTT.

This clone came up once. The rearrangement links TRBV28 to TRBJ2-6; D tentatively fits TRBD1 or TRBD2 (5 bases each). The CDR3 consists of 18 residues. The ends were cut back, 2 bases at V and 0 bases at J, with 14 bases in the middle. The germline CDR1 and CDR2 sequences are MDHEN and SYDVKM. Here the CDR3 DNA reads TGTGCCAGCAGTTTAGAGGGGCCCTTCCTCTCTGGGGCCAACGTCCTGACTTTC. Translating it yields CASSLEGPFLSGANVLTF.

This sequence joins TRBV7-3 and TRBJ2-2, with D perhaps assigned TRBD1 or TRBD2 (5 bases each). Germline V lookup: CDR1 SGHTA, CDR2 FQGTGA. V lost 0 bases, J lost 3 bases, and 8 bases lay in between. The CDR3 has 15 amino acids. In nucleotides, the CDR3 is TGTGCCAGCAGCTTAACGGGGGAGTACACCGGGGAGCTGTTTTTT. Amino acid sequence: CASSLTGEYTGELFF.

The chain is built from TRBV4-3 and TRBJ2-2; 7 bases line up with TRBD2. CDR1 LGHNA and CDR2 YSLEER come from the germline V gene. This CDR3 has 15 amino acids. V gave up 2 bases and J gave up 4 bases; unmatched junction bases: 4. The CDR3 spells CASSQTGGTTGELFF. In DNA form, the CDR3 reads TGCGCCAGCAGCCAAACGGGAGGCACCACCGGGGAGCTGTTTTTT.

CDR3 sequence reads: CASSLGTGVISYEQYF. CDR3 DNA sequence: TGTGCCAGCAGCTTAGGTACAGGGGTCATCTCCTACGAGCAGTACTTC. The rearrangement uses TRBV11-3 and TRBJ2-7, with TRBD1 identical over 7 bases. The CDR3 consists of 16 residues. Germline V gene data show CDR1 as SGHNT and CDR2 as YENEEA. V dropped 1 base and J dropped 0; count of bases not matched to a gene: 6.

The chain links TRBV19 to TRBJ1-1; 7 bases line up with TRBD1. Germline loops: CDR1 LNHDA, CDR2 SQIVND (reference sequence). Trimming at V came to 5 bases and at J to 0 bases, leaving 6 bases not matched to a gene. The CDR3 loop spans 15 amino acids. The CDR3 coding sequence is TGTGCCAGTAGTCACCCGACAGGGATGAACACTGAAGCTTTCTTT. This codes for CASSHPTGMNTEAFF.

The genes are TRBV19 and TRBJ1-3, with D possibly matching TRBD1 (6 bases). V lost 4 bases, J lost 0 bases, and 22 bases lay in between. The CDR3 totals 19 residues. Germline assignment: CDR1 LNHDA and CDR2 SQIVND (reference sequence). The CDR3, as DNA: TGTGCCAGTAGTACACAGGGTTTTCGACTACCGAACTCTGGAAACACCATATATTTT. Translated, it gives CASSTQGFRLPNSGNTIYF.

This sequence joins TRBV10-2 and TRBJ2-1; a weak D match, TRBD2 (6 bases). Germline V gives CDR1 WSHSY, CDR2 SAAADI. The CDR3 covers 12 residues. V lost 6 bases, J lost 10 bases, and 13 bases lay in between. The CDR3 protein is CASSGSGPEQFF. CDR3 nucleotide sequence: TGCGCCAGCAGCGGTAGCGGTCCGGAGCAGTTCTTC.

The rearrangement links TRBV6-6 to TRBJ2-5; D perhaps matches TRBD1 (5 bases). The CDR3 loop spans 14 amino acids. The germline V gene has CDR1 MNHNY and CDR2 SVGAGI (reference sequence). The germline V and J ends were trimmed by 7 bases and 1 base, with 13 bases remaining between them. The CDR3 reads CASTPGRGQETQYF. The CDR3 nucleotides read TGTGCCAGCACCCCCGGTAGGGGCCAAGAGACCCAGTACTTC.

V gene TRBV7-9 combines with J gene TRBJ2-1; D remains ambiguous. This CDR3 has 16 amino acids. V lost 1 base and J 0 bases, leaving 10 bases between the germline ends. CDR1 SEHNR and CDR2 FQNEAQ come from the germline V gene (reference sequence). In DNA form, the CDR3 reads TGTGCCAGCAGCTTAGGGTCATCGAGCTCCTACAATGAGCAGTTCTTC. It yields the protein CASSLGSSSSYNEQFF.

The rearrangement uses TRBV4-1 and TRBJ1-5; maybe TRBD1 (5 bases). V gave up 1 base and J gave up 7 bases, with 8 bases separating them. The CDR3 sequence is 13 residues long. From germline, CDR1 is MGHRA and CDR2 YSYEKL. The CDR3 region has the DNA TGCGCCAGCAGCCAAGGAGGGGTACAGCCCCAGCATTTT. Protein product: CASSQGGVQPQHF.